The 14 T cell receptor beta chains below were found in one sample sequenced in a study of cytomegalovirus exposure and HLA in healthy donors (dated 2017 in TCRdb). Libraries came from the immunoSEQ multiplex PCR assay. A mixture of 60 forward primers for TCR Vbeta segments and 13 reverse primers for TCR Jbeta segments was used in the multiplex PCR. Sourced from immuneACCESS, this table was stored by TCRdb with only in-frame sequences that have V and J called. A share of the clones is absent; for the studies checked, an unresolved V gene accounts for under half, and the remainder has no known explanation. The sample includes about 110,000 clones, with about four fifths observed a single time. The top ten constitute 1.5% to 2% of the sample. Sequenced material: PBMCs. Every receptor here comes from a middle-aged man in good health and CMV-seronegative.

This clone was detected only a few times. The chain uses TRBV14 and TRBJ2-2; D not resolved. The length of the CDR3 is 12 residues. Germline CDR1 and CDR2: SGHDN and FVKESK. Trimming pared 5 bases from V and 7 bases from J, leaving 8 bases between. The CDR3 protein is CASSEPIGELFF. CDR3 sequence (DNA): TGTGCCAGCAGCGAGCCGATCGGGGAGCTGTTTTTT.

This chain uses TRBV10-2 with TRBJ2-3; TRBD1 matches at 7 bases. The junction had 12 bases not matched to a gene; V was cut back by 10 bases and J by 2 bases. The germline CDR1 and CDR2 sequences are WSHSY and SAAADI. This CDR3 has 15 amino acids. The CDR3 spells CAILTGYNPTDTQYF. In nucleotides, the CDR3 is TGCGCCATCCTGACAGGGTATAACCCCACAGATACGCAGTATTTT.

This chain links TRBV7-2 with TRBJ2-1, with 7 bases identical to TRBD2. The junction had 9 bases not matched to a gene; V was cut back by 5 bases and J by 8 bases. Germline CDR1 reads SGHTA; CDR2 reads FQGNSA. This CDR3 has 14 residues. CDR3 residues: CASSPWSGGDEQFF. CDR3 in DNA: TGTGCCAGCAGCCCCTGGTCGGGGGGAGATGAGCAGTTCTTC.

V gene TRBV7-9 combines with J gene TRBJ2-3, with 7 bases that match TRBD2. The CDR3 sequence is 14 residues long. From germline, CDR1 is SEHNR and CDR2 FQNEAQ (reference sequence). The ends lost 5 bases at V and 2 bases at J; junction bases unmatched: 4. The CDR3 protein is CASSLGTTTDTQYF. CDR3 DNA sequence: TGTGCCAGCAGCCTCGGGACTACCACAGATACGCAGTATTTT.

V gene TRBV9 combines with J gene TRBJ2-7, with 9 bases aligning to TRBD2. The CDR3 sequence is 15 residues long. The V and J ends lost 3 bases and 5 bases, in that order; junction bases with no gene match: 9. Germline CDR1 and CDR2: SGDLS and YYNGEE. The CDR3 DNA sequence: TGTGCCAGCAGCGCAGCTGGGACTAGCATCCACGAGCAGTACTTC. Encoded protein: CASSAAGTSIHEQYF.

This chain uses TRBV28 with TRBJ2-5, with 9 bases lining up with TRBD1. The germline V gene has CDR1 MDHEN and CDR2 SYDVKM. The V segment lost 4 bases and the J segment 5 bases; nucleotides outside the gene matches: 11. CDR3 size: 16 residues. The CDR3: CASSSLGTGLRETQYF. DNA of the CDR3: TGTGCCAGCAGTTCCTTAGGGACAGGGCTACGGGAGACCCAGTACTTC.

This clone was recorded a few times. CDR3 bases: TGTGCCAGCAGCTTGAGGGGGTTTGCGGGGGGGACCGATGAGCAGTTCTTC. This codes for CASSLRGFAGGTDEQFF. The V and J genes are TRBV5-5 and TRBJ2-1; TRBD2 aligns across 9 bases. From germline, CDR1 is SGHKS and CDR2 YYEKEE (reference sequence). V shed 1 base and J 8 bases; nucleotides not matched to a gene: 13. This CDR3 contains 17 residues. Full variable domain (outside the CDR3, taken from reference TRBV5-5 and TRBJ2-1): DAGVTQSPTHLIKTRGQQVTLRCSPISGHKSVSWYQQVLGQGPQFIFQYYEKEERGRGNFPDRFSARQFPNYSSELNVNALLLGDSALYLCASSLRGFAGGTDEQFFGPGTRLTVL.

The V gene is TRBV5-4, the J gene TRBJ1-1; maybe TRBD1 (6 bases). The CDR3 spans 15 residues. Germline assignment: CDR1 SGHNT and CDR2 YYREEE (reference sequence). V lost 5 bases, J lost 3 bases, and 17 bases lay in between. The DNA of the CDR3 is TGTGCCAGCAGACCACTTGGACAGATTGACACTGAAGCTTTCTTT. It specifies CASRPLGQIDTEAFF.

This chain connects TRBV9 to TRBJ2-3, with TRBD2 as a possible D gene (5 bases). Germline CDR1 is SGDLS and CDR2 is YYNGEE. The CDR3 is 14 residues long. Deletions cut 4 bases from V and 2 bases from J, with 11 bases between. The CDR3 DNA reads as TGTGCCAGCAGCCCGGGGTGGCACACAGATACGCAGTATTTT. It encodes CASSPGWHTDTQYF.

The chain joins TRBV25-1 to TRBJ2-3; TRBD2 might be the D (7 bases). CDR1 MGHDK and CDR2 SYGVNS come from the germline V gene. Trimming left V 4 bases short and J 4 bases short, with 12 bases between. The CDR3 is 14 residues long. The CDR3 region is CASSVGGQADTQYF. The CDR3 DNA follows: TGTGCCAGCAGTGTCGGGGGGCAGGCAGATACGCAGTATTTT.

This clone was counted between two and nine times. The chain recombines TRBV6-5 with TRBJ1-1; D remains ambiguous. Between the trimmed V and J ends, which lost 2 bases and 0 bases, there was a span of 13 bases. CDR1 and CDR2 (germline): MNHEY, SVGAGI. The length of the CDR3 is 16 residues. In nucleotides, the CDR3 is TGTGCCAGCAGTTACCCAATCCGGGATCTGAACACTGAAGCTTTCTTT. Residues: CASSYPIRDLNTEAFF.

A remark on this clone: Germline is not matched at one junction end, which may reflect a read error. The chain links TRBV19 to TRBJ1-4; D is ambiguous. CDR3 size: 16 residues. Germline assignment: CDR1 LNHDA and CDR2 SQIVND (reference sequence). The CDR3, as DNA: TGTGCCAGTACCCCGGAGGGTGGGTATTCTAAAGAAAAACTGTTTTTT. This codes for CASTPEGGYSKEKLFF.

The chain links TRBV27 to TRBJ2-7; 11 positions agree with TRBD1. Unmatched junction bases numbered 5, after V lost 2 bases and J lost 5 bases. This CDR3 contains 15 residues. The germline V gene encodes CDR1 MNHEY and CDR2 SMNVEV (reference sequence). The CDR3 spells CASSLGGQGADEQYF. In nucleotides, the CDR3 is TGTGCCAGCAGTTTAGGCGGACAGGGGGCAGACGAGCAGTACTTC.

This chain uses TRBV6-1 with TRBJ1-5; D possibly corresponds to TRBD1 (6 bases). V gave up 5 bases and J gave up 0 bases, with 11 bases separating them. This CDR3 has 15 amino acids. The germline CDR1 and CDR2 sequences are MNHNS and SASEGT. For the CDR3, the DNA is TGTGCCAGCAGTCGGACAGCTTATAGCAATCAGCCCCAGCATTTT. This sequence encodes CASSRTAYSNQPQHF.